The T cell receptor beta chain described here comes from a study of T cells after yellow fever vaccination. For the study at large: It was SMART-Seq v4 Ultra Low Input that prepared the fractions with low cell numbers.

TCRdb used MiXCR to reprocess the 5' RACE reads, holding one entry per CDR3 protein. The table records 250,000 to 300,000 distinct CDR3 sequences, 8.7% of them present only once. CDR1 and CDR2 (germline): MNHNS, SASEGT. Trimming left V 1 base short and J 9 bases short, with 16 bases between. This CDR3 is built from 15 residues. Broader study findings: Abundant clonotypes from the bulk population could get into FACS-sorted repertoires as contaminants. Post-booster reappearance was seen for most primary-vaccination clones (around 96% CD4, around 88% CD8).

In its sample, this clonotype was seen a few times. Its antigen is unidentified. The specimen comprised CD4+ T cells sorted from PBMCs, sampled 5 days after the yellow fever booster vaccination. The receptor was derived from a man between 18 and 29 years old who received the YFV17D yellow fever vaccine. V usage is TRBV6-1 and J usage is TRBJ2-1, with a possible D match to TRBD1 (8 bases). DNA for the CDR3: TGTGCCAGCAGTGAAGAGGTACAGGGGGGGACTGAGCAGTTCTTC. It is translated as CASSEEVQGGTEQFF.